This entry describes one T cell receptor (beta chain). TCRdb's table, derived via immunoSEQ multiplex PCR, lists solely in-frame clones and lacks some. The table lists over 50,000 clones, about 80% of them singletons. This entry is derived from a study of control samples from healthy donors and cancer patients. This CDR3 comprises 15 residues. V trimming: 5 bases; J trimming: 5 bases; junction bases outside the gene matches: 10. Germline lookup yields CDR1 SEHNR and CDR2 FQNEAQ (reference sequence). The TCR was taken from a man aged 65 to 85 in good health. This chain joins TRBV7-9 and TRBJ2-5, with 8 bases that match TRBD2. The sample consisted of blood. CDR3 DNA sequence: TGTGCCAGCAGCCCGGGGGCGGGGGGTACGGAGACCCAGTACTTC. Protein sequence: CASSPGAGGTETQYF. The variable domain in full, with the rest retrieved from reference TRBV7-9 and TRBJ2-5, is DTGVSQNPRHKITKRGQNVTFRCDPISEHNRLYWYRQTLGQGPEFLTYFQNEAQLEKSRLLSDRFSAERPKGSFSTLEIQRTEQGDSAMYLCASSPGAGGTETQYFGPGTRLLVL.